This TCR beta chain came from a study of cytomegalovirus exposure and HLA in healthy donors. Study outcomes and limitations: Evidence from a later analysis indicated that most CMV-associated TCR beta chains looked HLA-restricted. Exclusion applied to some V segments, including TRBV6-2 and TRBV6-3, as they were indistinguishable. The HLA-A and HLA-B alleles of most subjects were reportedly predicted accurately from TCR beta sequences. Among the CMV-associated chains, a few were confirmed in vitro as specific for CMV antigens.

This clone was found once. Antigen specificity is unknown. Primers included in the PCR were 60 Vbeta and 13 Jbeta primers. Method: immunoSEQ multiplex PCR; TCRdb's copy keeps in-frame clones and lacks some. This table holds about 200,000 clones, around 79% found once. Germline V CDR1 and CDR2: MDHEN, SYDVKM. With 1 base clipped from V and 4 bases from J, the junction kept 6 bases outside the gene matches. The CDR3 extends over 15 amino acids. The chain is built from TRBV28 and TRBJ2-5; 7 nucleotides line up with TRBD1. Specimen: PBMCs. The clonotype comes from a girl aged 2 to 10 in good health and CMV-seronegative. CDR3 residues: CASSLSRQGRETQYF. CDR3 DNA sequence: TGTGCCAGCAGTTTATCGCGACAGGGTAGAGAGACCCAGTACTTC.